This TCR beta chain comes out of a study of Tregs in tolerant kidney transplant recipients. At the level of the study: Related graft donors supplied nonmyeloablative bone marrow transplants, and mixed chimerism was transient. Study conclusions and caveats: Validation in larger populations is needed because few patients were studied. Nucleotide sequences could not be compared across some patients' samples due to primer changes.

Worth noting for this clone: Its target is not known.

Sequencing used immunoSEQ multiplex PCR; TCRdb keeps in-frame clones, though not all of them. The table records some 55,000 clones, approximately 85% of them present only once. Thawed PBMCs were FACS-sorted into unstimulated CD4+CD25+CD127- regulatory T cells, CD4+CD25- non-regulatory cells, CD4 and CD8 cells. This sequence was found in a human donor who received a combined kidney and bone marrow transplant. The sample was Tregs from blood, taken before the transplant.

CDR3 amino acids: CAISEGQGGKGEQFF. The DNA of the CDR3 is TGTGCCATCAGCGAGGGGCAGGGCGGCAAGGGTGAGCAGTTCTTC. The chain employs TRBV10-3 and TRBJ2-1, with D perhaps given as TRBD1 or TRBD2 (5 bases each). From germline, CDR1 is ENHRY and CDR2 SYGVKD. The length of the CDR3 is 15 residues. V lost 6 bases and J 9 bases, leaving 21 bases between the germline ends.